These T cell receptor beta chains were read from a single sample in a study of blood T cell repertoires in COVID-19. Using immunoSEQ multiplex PCR, the repertoire was profiled, and TCRdb retains in-frame clones only, with some absent. The data contain 85,000 to 90,000 clones, around 90% of them singletons. Source material: peripheral blood. The source is a human donor with active COVID-19. The donor label of this sample is uncertain. CDR3s include the opening cysteine and the closing phenylalanine or tryptophan. The D gene is left open where the match is weak. For some rows the clone size is stated as once, few or many, or as a class when expanded; others skip it.

CDR3: CASSVAVTGNTEAFF
DNA: TGTGCCAGCAGCGTAGCTGTGACGGGAAACACTGAAGCTTTCTTT
J: TRBJ1-1
D: .
V: TRBV9
size: .

CDR3: CASSLTSVPDTQYF
DNA: TGCGCCAGCAGCCTAACTAGCGTTCCAGATACGCAGTATTTT
J: TRBJ2-3
D: TRBD2
V: TRBV4-1
size: .

CDR3: CAISGQGESTDTQYF
DNA: TGTGCCATCAGCGGACAGGGGGAAAGCACAGATACGCAGTATTTT
J: TRBJ2-3
D: TRBD1
V: TRBV10-3
size: .

CDR3: CASSYGTGSSWNSPLHF
DNA: TGTGCCAGCAGTTACGGAACAGGGTCCTCTTGGAATTCACCCCTCCACTTT
J: TRBJ1-6
D: .
V: TRBV6-2/TRBV6-3
size: .

CDR3: CASSPTWGPQETQYF
DNA: TGTGCCAGCAGCCCCACGTGGGGCCCTCAAGAGACCCAGTACTTC
J: TRBJ2-5
D: .
V: TRBV5-4
size: .

CDR3: CASSQDRVPYEQYF
DNA: TGCGCCAGCAGCCAAGATCGGGTACCCTACGAGCAGTACTTC
J: TRBJ2-7
D: .
V: TRBV4-1
size: .

CDR3: CASSIGQQETQYF
DNA: TGTGCCAGTAGTATCGGACAGCAAGAGACCCAGTACTTC
J: TRBJ2-5
D: .
V: TRBV19
size: .

CDR3: CASSLGQGKLQHF
DNA: TGTGCCAGCAGCTTAGGACAGGGCAAGCTCCAGCATTTT
J: TRBJ1-5
D: TRBD1
V: TRBV7-8
size: .

CDR3: CASSFDSPDRGPDEQYF
DNA: TGTGCCAGCAGCTTCGATTCCCCGGACAGGGGGCCCGACGAGCAGTACTTC
J: TRBJ2-7
D: TRBD1
V: TRBV5-4
size: .

CDR3: CASSPGGNTGELFF
DNA: TGCGCCAGCAGCCCGGGGGGGAACACCGGGGAGCTGTTTTTT
J: TRBJ2-2
D: TRBD2
V: TRBV4-3
size: .

CDR3: CASSRLTGSLISGNTIYF
DNA: TGTGCCAGCAGCCGTTTGACAGGGTCCCTGATCTCTGGAAACACCATATATTTT
J: TRBJ1-3
D: TRBD1
V: TRBV5-6
size: .

CDR3: CASSPLEGVYEQYF
DNA: TGTGCCAGCAGTCCCCTTGAGGGGGTCTACGAGCAGTACTTC
J: TRBJ2-7
D: .
V: TRBV6-4
size: .

CDR3: CASSSGTGGILTEAFF
DNA: TGTGCCAGCAGCTCCGGGACAGGGGGGATTTTGACTGAAGCTTTCTTT
J: TRBJ1-1
D: TRBD1
V: TRBV7-3
size: .

CDR3: CASRWTVAGELFF
DNA: TGTGCCAGCAGATGGACAGTTGCCGGGGAGCTGTTTTTT
J: TRBJ2-2
D: .
V: TRBV28
size: .

CDR3: CASSLATGGDNEQFF
DNA: TGTGCCAGCAGCTTGGCCACCGGGGGGGACAATGAGCAGTTCTTC
J: TRBJ2-1
D: TRBD2
V: TRBV11-2
size: .

CDR3: CASSLAGGAEGAFF
DNA: TGTGCCAGCAGCTTGGCGGGGGGGGCCGAGGGCGCTTTCTTT
J: TRBJ1-1
D: .
V: TRBV5-6
size: .

CDR3: CSVEVGNTIYF
DNA: TGCAGCGTTGAAGTAGGAAACACCATATATTTT
J: TRBJ1-3
D: .
V: TRBV29-1
size: .

CDR3: CAISEEGSTDTQYF
DNA: TGTGCCATCAGTGAGGAGGGTAGCACAGATACGCAGTATTTT
J: TRBJ2-3
D: .
V: TRBV10-3
size: .

CDR3: CASSEGLAGLGSSYEQYF
DNA: TGCGCCAGCAGTGAGGGACTAGCGGGCCTGGGAAGCTCCTACGAGCAGTACTTC
J: TRBJ2-7
D: TRBD2
V: TRBV10-1
size: .

CDR3: CAISTGQGSLNEQYF
DNA: TGTGCCATCAGTACCGGACAGGGGTCATTGAACGAGCAGTACTTC
J: TRBJ2-7
D: TRBD1
V: TRBV10-3
size: .

CDR3: CASSQDPLDKYNSPLHF
DNA: TGTGCCAGCAGCCAAGATCCCCTCGACAAATATAATTCACCCCTCCACTTT
J: TRBJ1-6
D: .
V: TRBV4-2
size: .

CDR3: CASSPQTGGGYEQYF
DNA: TGTGCCAGCAGCCCGCAGACAGGGGGCGGGTACGAGCAGTACTTC
J: TRBJ2-7
D: TRBD1
V: TRBV3-1/TRBV3-2
size: .

CDR3: CASSDFHRDTQYF
DNA: TGTGCCAGCAGTGACTTCCATCGGGATACGCAGTATTTT
J: TRBJ2-3
D: .
V: TRBV6-4
size: .

CDR3: CAGASGVYQETQYF
DNA: TGTGCCGGCGCTAGCGGGGTGTACCAAGAGACCCAGTACTTC
J: TRBJ2-5
D: TRBD2
V: TRBV2
size: .

CDR3: CASSPQTGRNEQFF
DNA: TGTGCCAGCAGCCCACAGACAGGGAGGAATGAGCAGTTCTTC
J: TRBJ2-1
D: .
V: TRBV7-2
size: once

CDR3: CASSLNPRDRVFPITGELFF
DNA: TGTGCCAGTAGTCTCAACCCCCGGGACAGGGTATTTCCGATCACCGGGGAGCTGTTTTTT
J: TRBJ2-2
D: TRBD1
V: TRBV19
size: .

CDR3: CAIGTGLNEQYF
DNA: TGTGCCATCGGGACAGGGTTGAACGAGCAGTACTTC
J: TRBJ2-7
D: TRBD1
V: TRBV24-1
size: once

CDR3: CASSQSHLSATEAFF
DNA: TGCGCCAGCAGTCAATCCCATTTGAGCGCCACTGAAGCTTTCTTT
J: TRBJ1-1
D: .
V: TRBV23-1
size: .

CDR3: CASIRDRASDEQFF
DNA: TGTGCCAGCATAAGGGACAGGGCGAGCGATGAGCAGTTCTTC
J: TRBJ2-1
D: TRBD1
V: TRBV27
size: .

CDR3: CASSQEMWQGHSPLHF
DNA: TGTGCCAGCAGCCAAGAGATGTGGCAGGGGCATTCACCCCTCCACTTT
J: TRBJ1-6
D: .
V: TRBV4-2
size: once

CDR3: CASLRQGTNYGYTF
DNA: TGTGCCAGCCTCAGACAGGGGACTAACTATGGCTACACCTTC
J: TRBJ1-2
D: TRBD1
V: TRBV25-1
size: .

CDR3: CASSAEAGVGNQPQHF
DNA: TGTGCCAGCAGCGCAGAGGCAGGGGTGGGCAATCAGCCCCAGCATTTT
J: TRBJ1-5
D: .
V: TRBV7-2
size: .

CDR3: CASSRTSGGDTQYF
DNA: TGTGCCAGCAGTCGGACTAGCGGGGGGGATACGCAGTATTTT
J: TRBJ2-3
D: TRBD2
V: TRBV6-2/TRBV6-3
size: .

CDR3: CASSQQGASYGYTF
DNA: TGTGCCAGCAGCCAGCAGGGGGCATCTTATGGCTACACCTTC
J: TRBJ1-2
D: TRBD1
V: TRBV3-1/TRBV3-2
size: .

CDR3: CASSDSGGVPGELFF
DNA: TGTGCCAGCAGTGACTCAGGCGGGGTCCCCGGGGAGCTGTTTTTT
J: TRBJ2-2
D: .
V: TRBV6-4
size: .

CDR3: CASSLGQGDYEQYF
DNA: TGTGCCAGCAGTCTCGGACAGGGAGACTACGAGCAGTACTTC
J: TRBJ2-7
D: TRBD1
V: TRBV6-5
size: .

CDR3: CASSYSAGANTEAFF
DNA: TGTGCCAGCAGTTACTCCGCGGGGGCGAACACTGAAGCTTTCTTT
J: TRBJ1-1
D: .
V: TRBV6-5
size: .

CDR3: CASSLSGGEQETQYF
DNA: TGTGCCAGCAGCTTAAGCGGGGGGGAGCAAGAGACCCAGTACTTC
J: TRBJ2-5
D: TRBD2
V: TRBV7-2
size: .

CDR3: CASSPHGVTFSGANVLTF
DNA: TGTGCCAGCAGCCCCCACGGAGTTACCTTCTCTGGGGCCAACGTCCTGACTTTC
J: TRBJ2-6
D: .
V: TRBV7-3
size: .

CDR3: CSVEEDRSYEQYF
DNA: TGCAGCGTTGAAGAGGACAGGTCGTACGAGCAGTACTTC
J: TRBJ2-7
D: TRBD1
V: TRBV29-1
size: .

CDR3: CASSLVGRGDSGYTF
DNA: TGTGCCAGCAGCTTAGTGGGCAGGGGGGACTCAGGCTACACCTTC
J: TRBJ1-2
D: TRBD1
V: TRBV7-2
size: .

CDR3: CASSSSTENTDTQYF
DNA: TGTGCCAGCAGCTCTTCGACGGAGAACACAGATACGCAGTATTTT
J: TRBJ2-3
D: .
V: TRBV7-7
size: .

CDR3: CASSNRRDTDTQYF
DNA: TGTGCCAGCAGCAATCGACGGGACACAGATACGCAGTATTTT
J: TRBJ2-3
D: .
V: TRBV6-6
size: .

CDR3: CASILDRVVTEAFF
DNA: TGTGCCAGCATCTTGGACAGGGTAGTCACTGAAGCTTTCTTT
J: TRBJ1-1
D: TRBD1
V: TRBV6-5
size: .

CDR3: CASSLAGSYEQYF
DNA: TGCGCCAGCAGCTTGGCGGGGTCCTACGAGCAGTACTTC
J: TRBJ2-7
D: .
V: TRBV5-1
size: .

CDR3: CASSVEQGGSVEAFF
DNA: TGCGCCAGCAGCGTGGAACAGGGGGGGTCGGTTGAAGCTTTCTTT
J: TRBJ1-1
D: TRBD1
V: TRBV5-1
size: .

CDR3: CASSSNSYLSIFF
DNA: TGTGCCAGCAGTTCTAACTCATACTTGTCGATTTTCTTT
J: TRBJ1-1
D: .
V: TRBV28
size: .

CDR3: CASSSRQGALETQYF
DNA: TGTGCCAGCAGCTCCCGACAGGGGGCATTAGAGACCCAGTACTTC
J: TRBJ2-5
D: TRBD1
V: TRBV5-4
size: .

CDR3: CASSSSGGDYGYTF
DNA: TGTGCCAGCAGCTCGAGCGGGGGGGACTATGGCTACACCTTC
J: TRBJ1-2
D: .
V: TRBV7-2
size: .

CDR3: CASSVVDWELFF
DNA: TGTGCCAGCAGCGTAGTTGACTGGGAGCTGTTTTTT
J: TRBJ2-2
D: .
V: TRBV9
size: .

CDR3: CASSTSSRGMNTEAFF
DNA: TGTGCCAGCTCTACCTCATCCAGGGGGATGAACACTGAAGCTTTCTTT
J: TRBJ1-1
D: TRBD1
V: TRBV7-8
size: .

CDR3: CASSFEAGSYTGELFF
DNA: TGCGCCAGCAGCTTTGAGGCTGGGTCCTACACCGGGGAGCTGTTTTTT
J: TRBJ2-2
D: .
V: TRBV5-1
size: .